This record concerns one TCR beta chain sequence. Its antigen remains unidentified. Purity of each sorted population was above 95%. The data were taken from a study of beta chain features in type 1 diabetes. Study conclusions and caveats: There was a moderate but significant shortening of TCRB CDR3s in all four CD4+ subsets of Type 1 diabetes patients.

The authors reverse transcribed all of the isolated RNA, so sequencing captured expressed TCRB transcripts. Sequencing used immunoSEQ multiplex PCR; TCRdb keeps in-frame clones, though not all of them. Among some 250,000 clones listed, approximately 10% were seen once. This TCR came from a man under 40 with type 1 diabetes. The sample was naive CD4+ T cells from blood.

The DNA of the CDR3 is TGCAGCGTTGCTGGGACACCAGTCTCTGGGGCCAACGTCCTGACTTTC. Translating it yields CSVAGTPVSGANVLTF. The gene calls are TRBV29-1 and TRBJ2-6; a weak D match, TRBD1 (6 bases). In germline, CDR1 is SQVTM, CDR2 ANQGSEA. The CDR3 totals 16 residues. V lost 4 bases and J lost 0, with 13 bases in between.